The 2 T cell receptor beta chains listed next were all sequenced from one sample in a study of control samples from healthy donors and cancer patients. Measured with immunoSEQ multiplex PCR; TCRdb has only the in-frame clones, and not every one. The profile shows 90,000 or so clones, about 85% of them singletons. Specimen: blood. Receptors originate from a woman aged 50 to 65 in good health.

The V call is TRBV12-3 or TRBV12-4, the J call TRBJ2-7; D uncertain. The CDR3 totals 13 residues. Deletions cut 9 bases from V and 4 bases from J, with 16 bases between. The CDR3 DNA reads as TGTGCCAGTAAACTGGGCCCCCTGTACGAGCAGTACTTC. Its translation: CASKLGPLYEQYF.

This clone was detected only once. The gene calls are TRBV7-6 and TRBJ2-7; D is possibly TRBD2 (5 bases). The germline V gene encodes CDR1 SGHVS and CDR2 FNYEAQ. The CDR3 runs to 15 residues. V was pared by 1 base and J by 7 bases, with 17 bases between. The CDR3: CASSLGRTGIGEQYF. In nucleotides, the CDR3 is TGTGCCAGCAGCTTAGGACGAACGGGGATAGGGGAGCAGTACTTC.